One sample yielded the 8 T cell receptor beta chains listed below, sequenced in a study of blood T cells in healthy people across ages. The use of a sample-barcoded 5' primer and a J-beta primer mix characterized a second PCR of roughly 7 to 11 cycles. TCRdb processed the 5' RACE reads anew with MiXCR; each CDR3 protein has one entry. The sample includes 650,000 to 800,000 distinct CDR3 sequences, under 45% seen only once; the top ten take roughly a fifth. Sequences were obtained from blood. Receptors originate from a man between 60 and 75 years old in good health.

In DNA, the CDR3 is TGTGCCAGCATGTCACCGAGAAAACTGTTTTTT. Protein sequence: CASMSPRKLFF. This chain uses TRBV2 with TRBJ1-4, with D unresolved. V gave up 7 bases and J gave up 10 bases, with 10 bases separating them. Germline CDR1 and CDR2: SNHLY and FYNNEI. This CDR3 is 11 amino acids long.

This chain connects TRBV7-2 to TRBJ2-3, with D tentatively TRBD1 (5 bases). V lost 2 bases, J lost 6 bases, and 18 bases lay in between. CDR3 length: 16 residues. The V gene's germline CDR1 is SGHTA and CDR2 FQGNSA. The CDR3 loop is CASSLRFRQNYDTQYF. The CDR3 nucleotides read TGTGCCAGCAGCTTAAGGTTTCGACAGAACTACGATACGCAGTATTTT.

In its sample, this clonotype was seen many times. The CDR3 sequence is CASSLGQAQYF. The CDR3 DNA follows: TGTGCCAGCAGCCTCGGACAGGCCCAGTACTTC. The gene calls are TRBV7-2 and TRBJ2-7, with TRBD1 matching 7 bases. The germline CDR1 and CDR2 sequences are SGHTA and FQGNSA. The V gene end was trimmed by 5 bases and the J gene end by 10 bases; junction bases not matched to a gene: 5. CDR3 size: 11 residues.

The rearrangement links TRBV7-2 to TRBJ2-7, with D tentatively TRBD1 (7 bases). The germline CDR1 and CDR2 sequences are SGHTA and FQGNSA. V lost 3 bases and J 0 bases, leaving 18 bases between the germline ends. CDR3 length: 17 residues. CDR3 sequence reads: CASSFVFGGQNSYEQYF. DNA of the CDR3: TGTGCCAGCAGCTTTGTCTTCGGGGGACAGAACTCCTACGAGCAGTACTTC.

This clonotype was detected only a few times. V gene TRBV7-2 combines with J gene TRBJ2-7, with 8 bases matching TRBD2. With V trimmed by 5 bases and J by 0 bases, 6 bases remained unmatched. This CDR3 has 15 residues. Germline lookup yields CDR1 SGHTA and CDR2 FQGNSA. The CDR3 loop is CASSTLAGSSYEQYF. For the CDR3, the DNA is TGTGCCAGCAGCACTTTAGCGGGAAGCTCCTACGAGCAGTACTTC.

As regards this clonotype: A much larger clone differs by one base, so this may be a read error. This chain links TRBV29-1 with TRBJ2-5; 8 positions match TRBD1. J lost 11 bases, V lost 7 bases, and 12 bases had no gene match. Germline V gives CDR1 SQVTM, CDR2 ANQGSEA. There are 12 residues in the CDR3. The CDR3 sequence is CSAKDRVDEQYF. Written as DNA, the CDR3 is TGCAGCGCAAAGGACAGGGTAGATGAGCAGTACTTC. Together with reference TRBV29-1 and TRBJ2-5, the CDR3 gives the full variable domain: SAVISQKPSRDICQRGTSLTIQCQVDSQVTMMFWYRQQPGQSLTLIATANQGSEATYESGFVIDKFPISRPNLTFSTLTVSNMSPEDSSIYLCSAKDRVDEQYFGPGTRLLVL.

The rearrangement links TRBV20-1 to TRBJ2-5, with 8 bases lining up with TRBD2. The V gene end was trimmed by 3 bases and the J gene end by 13 bases; junction bases not matched to a gene: 7. There are 11 residues in the CDR3. CDR1 and CDR2 from the germline V gene are DFQATT and SNEGSKA (reference sequence). This chain's CDR3 is CSASYGTRWYF. The CDR3 DNA sequence: TGCAGTGCTAGCTACGGGACTAGGTGGTACTTC.

The rearrangement joins TRBV6-2 or TRBV6-3 to TRBJ2-5; 7 bases are a match to TRBD1. The J call may be mistaken, given a closer DNA end match to TRBJ2-7. Germline CDR1 and CDR2: MNHEY and SVGEGT. The CDR3 consists of 13 residues. This CDR3 reads CATLGDSTYEQYF. The CDR3, as DNA: TGTGCCACCCTGGGGGACAGTACCTACGAGCAGTACTTC.